Presented here are 32 T cell receptor beta chains from one specimen sequenced in a study of blood T cell repertoires in COVID-19. Profiling relied on immunoSEQ multiplex PCR, and the TCRdb table lists in-frame clones only, not all of them. The sample includes 50,000 to 75,000 clones, almost 95% of them seen just once. The sequenced sample was peripheral blood. All receptors come from a man aged 45-60 years with active COVID-19.

CDR3 sequence (DNA): TGTGCCAGCAGTTCACTAGCGGGGGGTATCCAAGAGACCCAGTACTTC. This gives the protein CASSSLAGGIQETQYF. The V gene is TRBV11-2, the J gene TRBJ2-5; 12 bases map to TRBD2. After removal of 6 bases from V and 1 base from J, the junction contained 6 bases not matched to a gene. This CDR3 region has 16 residues. Germline CDR1 SGHAT, CDR2 FQNNGV.

The genes are TRBV12-5 and TRBJ1-1, with D uncertain. V lost 2 bases and J 2 bases, leaving 15 bases between the germline ends. CDR1 and CDR2 from the germline V gene are LGHNT and FRNRAP. CDR3 length: 16 amino acids. The CDR3 here is CASGLKGTEGNTEAFF. In DNA, the CDR3 is TGTGCTAGTGGTTTGAAGGGTACAGAGGGTAACACTGAAGCTTTCTTT.

The chain couples TRBV28 to TRBJ2-3; no clear D. The CDR3 contains 14 residues. CDR1 and CDR2 (germline): MDHEN, SYDVKM. V was shortened by 5 bases and J by 3 bases, with 12 bases between the two germline ends. CDR3 region: CASSRQVLTDTQYF. Written as DNA, the CDR3 is TGTGCCAGCAGTAGACAAGTTCTTACAGATACGCAGTATTTT.

The chain employs TRBV2 and TRBJ1-4; 7 bases are a match to TRBD1. This CDR3 has 15 amino acids. The germline V gene encodes CDR1 SNHLY and CDR2 FYNNEI. V was clipped by 8 bases and J by 10 bases; unmatched bases: 16. The CDR3 region has the DNA TGTGCCAGCGGGGGGAGAGGGACAGCCGGTGGAAAACTGTTTTTT. Translation: CASGGRGTAGGKLFF. The variable domain in full, completed from reference TRBV2 and TRBJ1-4, reads EPEVTQTPSHQVTQMGQEVILRCVPISNHLYFYWYRQILGQKVEFLVSFYNNEISEKSEIFDDQFSVERPDGSNFTLKIRSTKLEDSAMYFCASGGRGTAGGKLFFGSGTQLSVL.

This clone occurred once. The chain links TRBV15 to TRBJ1-5; D is undetermined. With 0 bases removed from V and 0 bases from J, the gap between germline ends came to 12 bases. Germline V CDR1 and CDR2: LNHNV, YYDKDF (reference sequence). The CDR3 consists of 17 residues. The CDR3 protein is CATSRERAAYSNQPQHF. The CDR3 nucleotides read TGTGCCACCAGCAGAGAGAGGGCAGCTTATAGCAATCAGCCCCAGCATTTT. Complete variable domain (other parts from reference TRBV15 and TRBJ1-5): DAMVIQNPRYQVTQFGKPVTLSCSQTLNHNVMYWYQQKSSQAPKLLFHYYDKDFNNEADTPDNFQSRRPNTSFCFLDIRSPGLGDTAMYLCATSRERAAYSNQPQHFGDGTRLSIL.

As to this clone: The identical CDR3 is also encoded by other nucleotide sequences in the sample. This sequence joins TRBV12-3 or TRBV12-4 and TRBJ2-7; D remains ambiguous. The CDR3 covers 11 residues. V was shortened by 6 bases and J by 3 bases, with 6 bases between the two germline ends. The CDR3 nucleotides are TGTGCCAGCAGCTCCTTCTACGAGCAGTACTTC. Translated: CASSSFYEQYF.

This chain joins TRBV19 and TRBJ1-2, with TRBD1 as a possible D gene (5 bases). CDR1 and CDR2 (germline): LNHDA, SQIVND (reference sequence). This CDR3 region has 13 residues. Trimming stripped 6 bases from V and 0 bases from J, with 8 bases between. In DNA form, the CDR3 reads TGTGCCAGTAGAGGGGCATCTAACTATGGCTACACCTTC. Translated, it gives CASRGASNYGYTF.

CDR3 DNA: TGCGCCAGCAGCTTGAACGGGGGGGTCGAGCAGTTCTTC. It translates to CASSLNGGVEQFF. The chain is built from TRBV5-1 and TRBJ2-1, with 8 positions matching TRBD2. This CDR3 region has 13 residues. The V gene's germline CDR1 is SGHRS and CDR2 YFSETQ. After removal of 1 base from V and 10 bases from J, the junction contained 4 bases not matched to a gene. The full variable domain, rest sourced from reference TRBV5-1 and TRBJ2-1, is KAGVTQTPRYLIKTRGQQVTLSCSPISGHRSVSWYQQTPGQGLQFLFEYFSETQRNKGNFPGRFSGRQFSNSRSEMNVSTLELGDSALYLCASSLNGGVEQFFGPGTRLTVL.

The table lists this clone with a few counts. The CDR3 DNA reads as TGTGCCAGCAGCCGGACAGCTTTGAACACTGAAGCTTTCTTT. It encodes CASSRTALNTEAFF. This rearrangement joins TRBV7-9 to TRBJ1-1; a weak D match, TRBD1 (6 bases). The CDR3 is 14 residues long. Germline V gene sequence: CDR1 SEHNR, CDR2 FQNEAQ (reference sequence). With 5 bases removed from V and 0 bases from J, the gap between germline ends came to 10 bases.

The chain links TRBV19 to TRBJ2-2, with 8 bases that match TRBD1. Germline assignment: CDR1 LNHDA and CDR2 SQIVND (reference sequence). Losses at the gene ends were 6 bases for V and 3 bases for J; bases not matched to a gene: 9. The CDR3 has 16 amino acids. For the CDR3, the DNA is TGTGCCAGTAGAAACCGACAGGGGCGGGACACCGGGGAGCTGTTTTTT. Translated, it gives CASRNRQGRDTGELFF.

This rearrangement joins TRBV5-6 to TRBJ2-7, with 7 bases that match TRBD1. Germline values: CDR1 SGHDT, CDR2 YYEEEE. Trimming removed 3 bases from V and 6 bases from J; junction bases left unmatched: 15. This CDR3 has 16 residues. In DNA form, the CDR3 reads TGTGCCAGCAGCTCGACCCGTGGGACAGCTATTGGCGAGCAGTACTTC. It is translated as CASSSTRGTAIGEQYF.

This chain links TRBV6-5 with TRBJ1-2, with TRBD1 as a possible D gene (5 bases). CDR1 and CDR2 from the germline V gene are MNHEY and SVGAGI. V shed 6 bases and J shed 8 bases, with 13 bases lying between them. The CDR3 is 12 amino acids. CDR3 sequence (DNA): TGTGCCAGCAGCGGCAGGGCTAGGGGCTACACCTTC. This sequence encodes CASSGRARGYTF.

The rearrangement links TRBV5-1 to TRBJ2-7; TRBD1 aligns across 10 bases. After removal of 0 bases from V and 0 bases from J, the junction contained 3 bases not matched to a gene. There are 16 residues in the CDR3. In germline, CDR1 is SGHRS, CDR2 YFSETQ. The chain's CDR3 is CASSLAWTGGSYEQYF. The DNA of the CDR3 is TGCGCCAGCAGCTTGGCCTGGACAGGGGGCTCCTACGAGCAGTACTTC.

The chain recombines TRBV4-2 with TRBJ2-2, with TRBD2 matching over 9 bases. The V gene end was trimmed by 1 base and the J gene end by 2 bases; junction bases not matched to a gene: 5. The CDR3 is made up of 17 amino acids. The germline V gene has CDR1 LGHNA and CDR2 YNFKEQ. The CDR3 DNA follows: TGTGCCAGCAGCCAAGGAGCGGGGGGACTAAACACCGGGGAGCTGTTTTTT. Its translation: CASSQGAGGLNTGELFF.

This chain links TRBV7-2 with TRBJ2-3; D gene uncertain. Deletions cut 6 bases from V and 1 base from J, with 5 bases between. Per the germline V gene, CDR1 is SGHTA and CDR2 is FQGNSA. This CDR3 has 12 residues. The CDR3 DNA is TGTGCCAGCAGTCGGGGCACAGATACGCAGTATTTT. Its protein is CASSRGTDTQYF. Using reference TRBV7-2 and TRBJ2-3 for the parts outside the CDR3, the full variable domain is GAGVSQSPSNKVTEKGKDVELRCDPISGHTALYWYRQSLGQGLEFLIYFQGNSAPDKSGLPSDRFSAERTGGSVSTLTIQRTQQEDSAVYLCASSRGTDTQYFGPGTRLTVL.

The V gene is TRBV7-3, the J gene TRBJ2-7, with TRBD2 matching over 10 bases. This CDR3 comprises 15 residues. Germline V gives CDR1 SGHTA, CDR2 FQGTGA. Losses at the gene ends were 2 bases for V and 2 bases for J; bases not matched to a gene: 3. CDR3 amino acids: CASSLSSGSTYEQYF. The DNA of the CDR3 is TGTGCCAGCAGCTTATCTAGCGGGAGTACCTACGAGCAGTACTTC.

This clone was counted only a few times. V is TRBV6-5 and J is TRBJ2-3, with TRBD2 identical over 9 bases. The CDR3 has 15 residues. Germline CDR1 is MNHEY and CDR2 is SVGAGI. The V and J ends lost 2 bases and 4 bases, in that order; junction bases with no gene match: 4. CDR3 DNA sequence: TGTGCCAGCAGTTACAACCGCGGGGGGGCAGATACGCAGTATTTT. Its translation: CASSYNRGGADTQYF.

V gene TRBV5-5 combines with J gene TRBJ1-2; 8 bases agree with TRBD1. The CDR3 is 14 residues long. Trimming cost V 4 bases and J 12 bases; bases outside gene matches: 14. Germline V gives CDR1 SGHKS, CDR2 YYEKEE (reference sequence). CDR3 in amino acids: CASSPGVTGESDTF. The CDR3 DNA reads TGTGCCAGCAGCCCCGGGGTGACAGGGGAGTCGGACACCTTC. The whole variable domain, remainder taken from reference TRBV5-5 and TRBJ1-2, is DAGVTQSPTHLIKTRGQQVTLRCSPISGHKSVSWYQQVLGQGPQFIFQYYEKEERGRGNFPDRFSARQFPNYSSELNVNALLLGDSALYLCASSPGVTGESDTFGSGTRLTVV.

The chain is built from TRBV6-5 and TRBJ2-7; 8 bases line up with TRBD1. V was pared by 10 bases and J by 3 bases, with 8 bases of the junction left unmatched. Germline values: CDR1 MNHEY, CDR2 SVGAGI. The CDR3 length is 13 residues. CDR3 sequence (DNA): TGTGCCACCGAGGACAGGGTGATCTACGAGCAGTACTTC. This gives the protein CATEDRVIYEQYF.

This chain uses TRBV3-1 (or the pseudogene TRBV3-2) with TRBJ2-1; D may be TRBD2 (5 bases). Trimming pared 0 bases from V and 6 bases from J, leaving 15 bases between. The CDR3 is 16 amino acids. CDR1 is LGHDT and CDR2 is YNNKEL in the germline V gene (reference sequence). The CDR3 here is CASSQDRRSGSNEQFF. CDR3 coding DNA: TGTGCCAGCAGCCAAGATCGCAGAAGCGGCTCCAATGAGCAGTTCTTC.

The chain combines TRBV6-1 with TRBJ1-2; TRBD1 agrees at 9 bases. CDR3 length: 17 amino acids. Germline CDR1 and CDR2: MNHNS and SASEGT. V shed 2 bases and J 7 bases; nucleotides not matched to a gene: 14. This CDR3 is CASSEIGSGQGQAGYTF. CDR3 DNA: TGTGCCAGCAGTGAAATCGGGTCGGGACAGGGACAGGCTGGCTACACCTTC.

V gene TRBV19 combines with J gene TRBJ1-3; 7 nucleotides agree with TRBD1. This CDR3 has 16 amino acids. The trim removed 4 bases at V and 2 bases at J, leaving 8 bases unmatched. The V gene's germline CDR1 is LNHDA and CDR2 SQIVND (reference sequence). In DNA, the CDR3 is TGTGCCAGTAGTAGCCGAGACAGGGTAACTGGAAACACCATATATTTT. Residues: CASSSRDRVTGNTIYF.

The V and J genes are TRBV10-3 and TRBJ1-6; 8 bases fit TRBD1. CDR1 and CDR2 (germline): ENHRY, SYGVKD. V gave up 2 bases and J gave up 10 bases; unmatched junction bases: 13. CDR3 length equals 17 residues. The chain's CDR3 is CAISEGGDRGSSSPLHF. Written as DNA, the CDR3 is TGTGCCATCAGTGAGGGGGGCGACAGGGGAAGCAGCTCACCCCTCCACTTT.

This chain connects TRBV9 to TRBJ2-1; weak D call: TRBD2 (5 bases). The V end was cut by 0 bases, the J end by 5 bases, with 18 bases between. Germline loops: CDR1 SGDLS, CDR2 YYNGEE. This CDR3 is built from 17 residues. CDR3 DNA sequence: TGTGCCAGCAGCGTAGTGGCCCTAGCTCCCAAGGACAATGAGCAGTTCTTC. This gives the protein CASSVVALAPKDNEQFF.

This clone has more than one count but fewer than ten. V gene TRBV7-3 combines with J gene TRBJ2-1, with D maybe TRBD2 (6 bases). The ends were cut back, 8 bases at V and 11 bases at J, with 22 bases in the middle. The CDR3 contains 14 residues. CDR1 is SGHTA, CDR2 FQGTGA, per germline. DNA of the CDR3: TGTGCCAGCTCAAAAACATCCATCGGGGGTAAGCAGTTCTTC. Protein: CASSKTSIGGKQFF. Drawing the rest from reference TRBV7-3 and TRBJ2-1, the complete variable domain is GAGVSQTPSNKVTEKGKYVELRCDPISGHTALYWYRQSLGQGPEFLIYFQGTGAADDSGLPNDRFFAVRPEGSVSTLKIQRTERGDSAVYLCASSKTSIGGKQFFGPGTRLTVL.

V gene TRBV7-9 combines with J gene TRBJ1-2; D perhaps matches TRBD1 (5 bases). This CDR3 comprises 12 residues. In germline, CDR1 is SEHNR, CDR2 FQNEAQ (reference sequence). Deletions cut 3 bases from V and 5 bases from J, with 7 bases between. The CDR3 region has the DNA TGTGCCAGCAGCTTCCCAGGGTATGGCTACACCTTC. Encoded protein: CASSFPGYGYTF.

CDR3 protein: CASSQEGQTNEKLFF. The DNA for the CDR3 is TGCGCCAGCAGCCAAGAGGGACAGACTAATGAAAAACTGTTTTTT. The chain links TRBV4-1 to TRBJ1-4, with 7 positions matching TRBD1. Trimming at V came to 0 bases and at J to 2 bases, leaving 0 bases not matched to a gene. This CDR3 has 15 amino acids. Per germline, CDR1 MGHRA and CDR2 YSYEKL.

The chain carries TRBV6-5 and TRBJ2-7, with TRBD2 identical over 11 bases. The V gene's germline CDR1 is MNHEY and CDR2 SVGAGI. V shed 6 bases and J 4 bases; nucleotides not matched to a gene: 5. The CDR3 runs 14 residues. CDR3 DNA sequence: TGTGCCAGCAGGACACTAGCGGGGGTGTACGAGCAGTACTTC. Its protein product is CASRTLAGVYEQYF.

This clone appeared a single time. The genes are TRBV27 and TRBJ2-1, with D hard to call. The V and J ends lost 5 bases and 11 bases respectively, with 22 bases between them. CDR3 length: 15 residues. Per germline, CDR1 MNHEY and CDR2 SMNVEV (reference sequence). The CDR3 sequence: CASSTTYSQLSQQFF. CDR3 in DNA: TGTGCCAGCAGTACCACCTACTCCCAACTCTCCCAGCAGTTCTTC.

The V call is TRBV7-2, the J call TRBJ2-4; D is undetermined. V dropped 4 bases and J dropped 0 bases, with 10 bases sitting between them. The CDR3 extends over 15 amino acids. Germline CDR1 and CDR2: SGHTA and FQGNSA. The CDR3 protein is CASSSPALAKNIQYF. As DNA, the CDR3 is TGTGCCAGCAGCTCCCCCGCACTAGCCAAAAACATTCAGTACTTC.

The V call is TRBV5-1, the J call TRBJ2-7, with TRBD2 identical over 11 bases. CDR1 is SGHRS and CDR2 is YFSETQ in the germline V gene. This CDR3 region has 17 residues. Germline trimming cut 0 bases from V and 7 bases from J; bases unmatched to any gene: 12. As DNA, the CDR3 is TGCGCCAGCAGCTTGGGGCTAGCGGGAGGTCCAAGGTGGGAGCAGTACTTC. Its translation: CASSLGLAGGPRWEQYF.

V usage is TRBV3-1 (or the pseudogene TRBV3-2) and J usage is TRBJ1-5, with D hard to call. V lost 0 bases, J lost 7 bases, and 7 bases lay in between. Germline V gives CDR1 LGHDT, CDR2 YNNKEL (reference sequence). There are 13 residues in the CDR3. CDR3 region: CASSQDLEQPQHF. CDR3 sequence (DNA): TGTGCCAGCAGCCAAGATCTAGAACAGCCCCAGCATTTT.